The TCR beta chain under discussion was sequenced for a study of shared clonotypes between healthy human individuals. To note about this clone: The antigen remains unidentified.

General study results and limits: Non-shared clonotypes were found to have lower generation probabilities than the clonotypes that were shared by all four of the sorted-subset donors. Depth of sequencing was expected to influence donor clonotype sharing.

The investigators split CD4+ cells into a CD45RA+ naive subset and a CD45RA-negative memory subset. The assay was immunoSEQ multiplex PCR, and TCRdb's table has in-frame clones only and misses some. The sample holds 900,000 to 1,200,000 clones; roughly 74% are singletons and the top ten take 0.5% to 0.65%. Trimming stripped 3 bases from V and 10 bases from J, with 27 bases between. Germline CDR1 reads LGHNA; CDR2 reads YNFKEQ. The CDR3 consists of 17 residues. The sample comprised memory CD4+ T cells from PBMCs. Documented subset: CD45RA-negative fraction. This TCR was sampled from a man aged 18 to 29 in good health. Some clones in this sample may be carry-over from other donors' samples. The chain employs TRBV4-2 and TRBJ1-1; D not resolved. CDR3 coding DNA: TGTGCCAGCAGCCATATGGCGGCAGGTAGCGACGCCCGAGGAGCTTTCTTT. The encoded protein is CASSHMAAGSDARGAFF.